The present T cell receptor beta chain was sequenced within a study of molecular identifiers for immune sequencing clone quantification (dated by TCRdb to 2017 to 2018). Study-level background: For a replicate experiment, RNA from approximately 20,000 or 100,000 naive CD8 T cells was divided into five aliquots, of which four were sequenced. This methods study benchmarked molecular-identifier clustering-based TCR repertoire sequencing (MIDCIRS) and TCR RNA copy counting, using CD8 T cells to do so. What the study reported, not specific to this receptor: Highly expanded clone sizes could be underestimated if identical TCR molecules share a barcode. When barcode sub-clustering was not used, chimeric consensus sequences inflated TCR diversity, with chimeras reaching as high as 47%. Modeling gave about 3 recovered TCR RNA copies per cell versus 8 to 10 by digital PCR, implying about 30% capture efficiency. In CMV-specific effector cells, clones with more than 20 RNA copies contained over 97% of molecules, whereas in naive cells such clones contained under 1% of molecules. Spiked-in Jurkat TCR RNA equivalent to a single cell was reported to be detectable even among approximately 1 million naive CD8 T cells. The naive libraries included spiked-in Jurkat TCR RNA (fewer than 11 copies' worth), and this Jurkat TCR RNA is not part of the donor repertoire.

About this clonotype itself: This clone's antigen is unknown. Per-base quality was not reported, and no clone a single base away is much larger than it.

Trimming accounts for 5 bases at V and 7 bases at J, while the number of junction bases matched to no gene is 6. From the cysteine through the phenylalanine, the CDR3 covers 15 amino acids. Of the read, only the CDR3 DNA is kept; its 45 bases are in frame from base 1. CDR1 and CDR2 are drawn from the germline V gene (reference sequence): SEHNR, FQNEAQ. The library was made by PCR. The instrument given in TCRdb is NextSeq 500. Bulk TCR libraries were generated as previously described, with the TCR primers listed in Table S5 used. Purification of total RNA was performed with the Qiagen AllPrep DNA/RNA kit. Before analysis, reads from multiple sequencing runs of one library were combined. The authors' pipeline ran thus. Reads were retained only if an exact TCR constant sequence was present, and the retained reads were trimmed to 150 nt and grouped according to their 12-nt molecular barcodes. Reads inside each barcode group were sub-clustered using a 15% Levenshtein threshold, and a quality-weighted consensus sequence was constructed for each RNA molecule. Non-functional sequences were filtered out, along with any lower-count sequence sitting one edit away from another sequence. Based on fitting two negative binomial distributions, any barcode sub-cluster with under 20% of the maximum read count was discarded. TCRdb applied fastp at Q25 and MiXCR to the public reads, then kept only in-frame beta chains. Rows are unified per CDR3 protein, each entry keeping the most common DNA and genes. The V and J calls and clone size come from TCRdb's table, not from the authors' own analysis. Present in this sample are about 320,000 distinct CDR3 sequences, roughly a quarter of which were seen just once. The top ten clonotypes cover about 0.71% of the sample.

Libraries of naive CD8 T cells were generated from roughly 20,000 to 1,000,000 sorted cells, with 10%, 30% or 50% of the purified RNA used. Naive CD8 T cells were FACS-sorted as CD8+CD4-CCR7+CD45RA+ on a BD FACSAria II into RLT Plus buffer. Around 10 TCR copies' worth of Jurkat RNA were spiked into roughly 19,000-1,000,000 naive CD8 T cell samples to test detection sensitivity. CD8 T cells were enriched with RosetteSep CD8+ T Cell Enrichment Cocktail and Ficoll-Paque, followed by ACK red cell lysis. Sequencing input: naive CD8+ T cells from blood, with Jurkat cell RNA spiked in. The cell subset or site tag for this specimen amounts to: FACS-sorted CD8+CD4-CCR7+CD45RA+ naive T cells. The sequence was collected from a human donor in good health. Some libraries in this study had Jurkat cell RNA spiked in. The chain links TRBV7-9 with TRBJ2-2, with TRBD1 identical over 11 junction bases. The CDR3 sequence is CASSPWTGGIGELFF. In nucleotides, the sequence is TGTGCCAGCAGCCCTTGGACAGGGGGCATCGGGGAGCTGTTTTTT.